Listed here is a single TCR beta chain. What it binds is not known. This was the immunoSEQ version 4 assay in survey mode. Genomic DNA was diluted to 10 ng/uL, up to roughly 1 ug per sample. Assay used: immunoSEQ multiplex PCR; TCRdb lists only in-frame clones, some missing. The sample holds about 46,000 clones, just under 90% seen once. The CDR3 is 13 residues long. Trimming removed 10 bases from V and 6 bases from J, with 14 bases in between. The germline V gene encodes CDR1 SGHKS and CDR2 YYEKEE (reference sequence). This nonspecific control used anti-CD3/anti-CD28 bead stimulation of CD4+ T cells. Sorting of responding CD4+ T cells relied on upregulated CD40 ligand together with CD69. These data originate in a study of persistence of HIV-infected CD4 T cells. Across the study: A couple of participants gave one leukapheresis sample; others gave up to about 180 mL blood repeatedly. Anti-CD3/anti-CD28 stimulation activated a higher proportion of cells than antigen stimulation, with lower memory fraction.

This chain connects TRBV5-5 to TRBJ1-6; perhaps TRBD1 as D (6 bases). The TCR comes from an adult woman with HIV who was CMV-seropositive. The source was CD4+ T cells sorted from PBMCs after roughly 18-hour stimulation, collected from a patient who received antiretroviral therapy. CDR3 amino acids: CAGGADSNSPLHF. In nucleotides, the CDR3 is TGTGCCGGAGGGGCGGACAGTAATTCACCCCTCCACTTT.